This T cell receptor beta chain was retrieved from a study of post-analysis software for immune sequencing data. Study overall: Secondary progressive, relapsing-remitting and progressive-relapsing multiple sclerosis were among the included disease courses. Findings of the study overall: Controls showed lower frequencies than patients for several TRBV segments, and TRBV5-6, TRBV5-1 and TRBV20-1 were among these. Samples made in the same batch grouped tightly together by F measure. Diversity measured as normalized Chao1 was significantly lower in multiple sclerosis patients than in controls.

The V end lost 2 bases, the J end lost 4 bases, and 17 bases lay between the germline ends. Germline CDR1 is SQVTM and CDR2 is ANQGSEA. The CDR3 is made up of 15 amino acids. This clonotype was detected ten times or more. The target antigen is unknown. The TCR beta cDNA libraries carried unique molecular identifiers. TCRdb ran MiXCR on the PCR reads and lists one entry per CDR3 protein. This repertoire shows about 190,000 distinct CDR3 sequences, 25% to 35% found once; its top ten account for roughly 3.4%. The V call is TRBV29-1, the J call TRBJ2-5; a weak D match, TRBD2 (7 bases). The sequencing input was blood. The sequence was obtained from a girl aged 2 to 17 with multiple sclerosis. CDR3 nucleotides: TGCAGCGTTGAATCAAGAGGGGGGGTAGGAGAGACCCAGTACTTC. It is translated as CSVESRGGVGETQYF.